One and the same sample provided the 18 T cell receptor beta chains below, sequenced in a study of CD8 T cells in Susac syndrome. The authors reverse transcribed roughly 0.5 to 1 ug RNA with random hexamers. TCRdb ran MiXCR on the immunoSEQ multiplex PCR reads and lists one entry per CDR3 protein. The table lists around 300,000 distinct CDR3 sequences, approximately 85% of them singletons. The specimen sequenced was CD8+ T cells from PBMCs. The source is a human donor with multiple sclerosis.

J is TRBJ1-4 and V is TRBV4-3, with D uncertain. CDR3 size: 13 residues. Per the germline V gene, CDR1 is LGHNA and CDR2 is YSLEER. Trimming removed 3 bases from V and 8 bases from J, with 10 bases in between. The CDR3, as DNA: TGCGCCAGCAGCCAGGGCAAGAACGAAAAACTGTTTTTT. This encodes CASSQGKNEKLFF.

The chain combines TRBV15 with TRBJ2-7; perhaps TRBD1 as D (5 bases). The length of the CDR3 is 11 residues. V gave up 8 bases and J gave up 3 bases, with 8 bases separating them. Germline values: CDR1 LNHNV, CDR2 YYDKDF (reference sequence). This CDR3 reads CATSQGYEQYF. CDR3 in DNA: TGTGCCACCTCCCAGGGCTACGAGCAGTACTTC.

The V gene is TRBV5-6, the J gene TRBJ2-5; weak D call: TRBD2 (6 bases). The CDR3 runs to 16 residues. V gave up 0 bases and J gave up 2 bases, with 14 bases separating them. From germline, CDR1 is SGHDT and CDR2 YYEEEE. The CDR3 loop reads CASSLAIVRGQETQYF. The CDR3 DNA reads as TGTGCCAGCAGCTTGGCTATTGTCCGGGGGCAAGAGACCCAGTACTTC.

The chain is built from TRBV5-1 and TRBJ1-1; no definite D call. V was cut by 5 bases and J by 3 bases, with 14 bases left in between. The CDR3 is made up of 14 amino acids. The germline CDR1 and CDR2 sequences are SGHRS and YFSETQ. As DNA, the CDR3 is TGCGCCAGCAGTCGGCTACCTGGGGACACTGAAGCTTTCTTT. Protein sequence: CASSRLPGDTEAFF.

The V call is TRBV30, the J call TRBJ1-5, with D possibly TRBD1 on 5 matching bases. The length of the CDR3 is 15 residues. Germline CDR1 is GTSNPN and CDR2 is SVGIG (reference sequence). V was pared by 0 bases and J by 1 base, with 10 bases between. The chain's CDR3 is CAWSVWGSSNQPQHF. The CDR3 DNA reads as TGTGCCTGGAGTGTATGGGGCTCCAGCAATCAGCCCCAGCATTTT.

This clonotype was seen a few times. The CDR3 coding sequence is TGCGCCAGCAGCCAGGCGACAGGGGCCGGGGAGCTGTTTTTT. This sequence encodes CASSQATGAGELFF. V and J are TRBV4-3 and TRBJ2-2; 8 nucleotides align to TRBD1. CDR3 length equals 14 residues. Unmatched junction bases numbered 3, after V lost 3 bases and J lost 6 bases. The V gene's germline CDR1 is LGHNA and CDR2 YSLEER.

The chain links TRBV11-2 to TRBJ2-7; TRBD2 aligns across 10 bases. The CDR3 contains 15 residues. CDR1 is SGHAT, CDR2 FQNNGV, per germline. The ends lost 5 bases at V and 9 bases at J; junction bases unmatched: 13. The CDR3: CASSPAGLAGVGQYF. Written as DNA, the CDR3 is TGTGCCAGCAGCCCCGCTGGGCTAGCGGGAGTGGGGCAGTACTTC.

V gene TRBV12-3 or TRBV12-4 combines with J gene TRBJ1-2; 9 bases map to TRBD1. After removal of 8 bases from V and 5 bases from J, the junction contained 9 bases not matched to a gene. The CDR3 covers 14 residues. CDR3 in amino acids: CASGAGQGGYGYTF. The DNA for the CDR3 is TGTGCCAGCGGAGCGGGACAGGGAGGGTATGGCTACACCTTC.

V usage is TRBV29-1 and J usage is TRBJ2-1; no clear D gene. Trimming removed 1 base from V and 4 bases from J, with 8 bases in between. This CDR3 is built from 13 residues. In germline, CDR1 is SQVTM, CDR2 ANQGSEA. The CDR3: CSVEGRRYNEQFF. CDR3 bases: TGCAGCGTTGAAGGAAGGCGGTACAATGAGCAGTTCTTC.

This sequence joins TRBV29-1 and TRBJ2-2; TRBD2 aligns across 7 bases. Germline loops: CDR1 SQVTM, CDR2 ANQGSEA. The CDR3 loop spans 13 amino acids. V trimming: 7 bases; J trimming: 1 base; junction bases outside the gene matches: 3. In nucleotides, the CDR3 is TGCAGCGCCCGGGGGGTGAACACCGGGGAGCTGTTTTTT. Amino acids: CSARGVNTGELFF.

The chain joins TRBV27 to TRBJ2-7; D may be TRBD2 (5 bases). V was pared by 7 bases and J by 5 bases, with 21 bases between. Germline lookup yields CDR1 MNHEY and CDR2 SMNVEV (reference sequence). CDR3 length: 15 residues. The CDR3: CASKSGLTGWDEQYF. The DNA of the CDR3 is TGTGCCAGCAAGTCAGGACTGACCGGATGGGACGAGCAGTACTTC.

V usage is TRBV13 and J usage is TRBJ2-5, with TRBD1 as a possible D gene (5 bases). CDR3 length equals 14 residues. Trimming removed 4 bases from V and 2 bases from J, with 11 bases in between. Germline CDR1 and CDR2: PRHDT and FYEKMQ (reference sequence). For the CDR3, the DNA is TGTGCCAGCAGCTACCGGTCAGGGCAAGAGACCCAGTACTTC. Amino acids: CASSYRSGQETQYF.

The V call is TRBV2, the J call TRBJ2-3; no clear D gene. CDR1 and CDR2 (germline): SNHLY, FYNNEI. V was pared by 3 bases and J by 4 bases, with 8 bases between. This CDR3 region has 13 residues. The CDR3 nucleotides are TGTGCCAGCAGTGATCTTGGCCCAGATACGCAGTATTTT. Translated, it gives CASSDLGPDTQYF.

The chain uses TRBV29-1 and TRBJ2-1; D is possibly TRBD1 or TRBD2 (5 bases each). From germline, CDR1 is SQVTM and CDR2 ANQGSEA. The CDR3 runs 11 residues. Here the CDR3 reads CNGWGNNEQFF. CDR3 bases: TGCAACGGGTGGGGGAACAATGAGCAGTTCTTC.

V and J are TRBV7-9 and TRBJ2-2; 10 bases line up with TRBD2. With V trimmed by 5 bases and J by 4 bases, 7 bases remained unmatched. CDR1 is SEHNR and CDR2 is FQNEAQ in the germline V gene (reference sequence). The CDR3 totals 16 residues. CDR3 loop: CASSQYVAGGTGELFF. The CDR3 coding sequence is TGTGCCAGCAGCCAGTACGTAGCGGGAGGCACCGGGGAGCTGTTTTTT. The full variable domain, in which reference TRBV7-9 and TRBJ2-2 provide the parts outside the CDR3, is DTGVSQNPRHKITKRGQNVTFRCDPISEHNRLYWYRQTLGQGPEFLTYFQNEAQLEKSRLLSDRFSAERPKGSFSTLEIQRTEQGDSAMYLCASSQYVAGGTGELFFGEGSRLTVL.

DNA for the CDR3: TGTGCCAGCAGCTTGGAGACAGAAGGAAACACCATATATTTT. Amino acid sequence: CASSLETEGNTIYF. The chain has TRBV7-6 and TRBJ1-3, with D perhaps TRBD1 (5 bases). The ends were cut back, 3 bases at V and 4 bases at J, with 10 bases in the middle. The CDR3 extends over 14 amino acids. Germline CDR1 is SGHVS and CDR2 is FNYEAQ. The full variable domain, rest sourced from reference TRBV7-6 and TRBJ1-3, is GAGVSQSPRYKVTKRGQDVALRCDPISGHVSLYWYRQALGQGPEFLTYFNYEAQQDKSGLPNDRFSAERPEGSISTLTIQRTEQRDSAMYRCASSLETEGNTIYFGEGSWLTVV.

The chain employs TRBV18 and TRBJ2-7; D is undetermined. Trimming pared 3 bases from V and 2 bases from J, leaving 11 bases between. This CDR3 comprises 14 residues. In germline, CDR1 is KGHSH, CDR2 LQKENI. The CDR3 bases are TGTGCCAGCTCACCGGCCAGGCCCCCCTACGAGCAGTACTTC. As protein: CASSPARPPYEQYF.

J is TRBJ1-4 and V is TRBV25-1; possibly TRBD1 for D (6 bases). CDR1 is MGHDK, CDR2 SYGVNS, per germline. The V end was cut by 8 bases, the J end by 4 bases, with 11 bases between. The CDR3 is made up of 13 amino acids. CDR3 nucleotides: TGTGCCAGCGTACAGGGCCGTAATGAAAAACTGTTTTTT. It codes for CASVQGRNEKLFF.